The T cell receptor (beta chain) described here comes from a study of molecular identifiers for immune sequencing clone quantification. Each CDR3 protein gets one entry after TCRdb re-called the PCR reads with MiXCR. Here the sample spans under 650,000 distinct CDR3 sequences, less than 20% being singletons. With 0 bases removed from V and 1 base from J, the gap between germline ends came to 9 bases. CDR3 length equals 15 residues. Germline V lookup: CDR1 LGHNA, CDR2 YNFKEQ. The sample holds a few counts of this clonotype. The chain joins TRBV4-2 to TRBJ2-5; D gene ambiguous. The clonotype comes from a human donor in good health. Some libraries in this study had Jurkat cell RNA spiked in. The specimen was naive CD8+ T cells from blood, with Jurkat cell RNA spiked in. Subset described: FACS-sorted CD8+CD4-CCR7+CD45RA+ naive T cells. The CDR3 region is CASSQDFRPQETQYF. The CDR3, as DNA: TGTGCCAGCAGCCAAGATTTTAGGCCCCAAGAGACCCAGTACTTC.